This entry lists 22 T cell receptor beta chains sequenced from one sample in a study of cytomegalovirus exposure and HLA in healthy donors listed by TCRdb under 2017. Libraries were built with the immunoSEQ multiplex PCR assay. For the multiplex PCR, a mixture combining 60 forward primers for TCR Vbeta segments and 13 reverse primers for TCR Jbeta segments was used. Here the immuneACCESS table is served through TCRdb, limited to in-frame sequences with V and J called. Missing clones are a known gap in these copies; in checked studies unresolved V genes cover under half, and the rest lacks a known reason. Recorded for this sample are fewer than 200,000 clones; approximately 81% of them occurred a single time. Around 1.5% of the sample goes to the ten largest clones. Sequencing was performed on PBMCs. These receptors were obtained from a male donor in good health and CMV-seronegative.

CDR3 sequence reads: CASSLLATHNEQFF. The CDR3, as DNA: TGTGCCAGCAGCTTATTGGCCACCCACAATGAGCAGTTCTTC. The chain combines TRBV7-3 with TRBJ2-1; D is ambiguous. Germline CDR1 SGHTA, CDR2 FQGTGA. Trimming took 2 bases from V and 5 from J, leaving 10 bases between them. The CDR3 loop spans 14 amino acids.

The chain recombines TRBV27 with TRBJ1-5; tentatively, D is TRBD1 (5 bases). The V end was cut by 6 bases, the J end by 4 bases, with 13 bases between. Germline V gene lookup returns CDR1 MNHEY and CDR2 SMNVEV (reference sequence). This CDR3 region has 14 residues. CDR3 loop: CASSPLGGNQPQHF. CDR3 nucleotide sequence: TGTGCCAGCAGCCCCTTGGGGGGAAATCAGCCCCAGCATTTT.

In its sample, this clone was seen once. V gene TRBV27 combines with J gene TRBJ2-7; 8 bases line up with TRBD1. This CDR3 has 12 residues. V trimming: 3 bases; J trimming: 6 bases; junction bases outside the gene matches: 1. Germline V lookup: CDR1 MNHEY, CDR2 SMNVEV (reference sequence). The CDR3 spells CASSLTGAEQYF. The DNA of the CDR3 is TGTGCCAGCAGTTTGACAGGGGCCGAGCAGTACTTC.

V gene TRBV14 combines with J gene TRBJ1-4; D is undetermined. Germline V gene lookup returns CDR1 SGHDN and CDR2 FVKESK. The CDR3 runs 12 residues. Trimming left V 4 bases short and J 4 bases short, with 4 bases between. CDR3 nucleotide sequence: TGTGCCAGCAGCCCCTTTAATGAAAAACTGTTTTTT. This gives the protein CASSPFNEKLFF.

CDR3 coding DNA: TGTGCCAGCAGCTTAGGACAGGGACGCGACAATGAGCAGTTCTTC. This gives the protein CASSLGQGRDNEQFF. The J gene is TRBJ2-1, the V gene TRBV7-2; TRBD1 aligns across 7 bases. This CDR3 comprises 15 residues. Losses at the gene ends were 1 base for V and 5 bases for J; bases not matched to a gene: 5. Germline-derived CDR1 and CDR2 are SGHTA and FQGNSA.

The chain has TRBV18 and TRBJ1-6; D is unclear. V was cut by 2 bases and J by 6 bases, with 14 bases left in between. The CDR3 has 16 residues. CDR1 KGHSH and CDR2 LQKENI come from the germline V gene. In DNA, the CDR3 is TGTGCCAGCTCACCAAGGTCCGGGTCGTCTAATTCACCCCTCCACTTT. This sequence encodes CASSPRSGSSNSPLHF.

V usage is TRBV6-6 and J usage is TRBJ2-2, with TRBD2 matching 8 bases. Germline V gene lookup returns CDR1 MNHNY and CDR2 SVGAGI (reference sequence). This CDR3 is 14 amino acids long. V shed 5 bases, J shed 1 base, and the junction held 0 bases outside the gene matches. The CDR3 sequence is CASSTSGNTGELFF. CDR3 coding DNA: TGTGCCAGCAGTACTAGCGGGAACACCGGGGAGCTGTTTTTT.

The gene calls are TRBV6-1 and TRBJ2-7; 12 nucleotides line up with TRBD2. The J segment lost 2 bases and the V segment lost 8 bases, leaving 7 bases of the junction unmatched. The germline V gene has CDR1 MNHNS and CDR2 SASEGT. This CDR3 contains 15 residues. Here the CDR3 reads CASGERTSGTYEQYF. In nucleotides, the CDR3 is TGTGCCAGCGGCGAACGGACTAGCGGGACCTACGAGCAGTACTTC.

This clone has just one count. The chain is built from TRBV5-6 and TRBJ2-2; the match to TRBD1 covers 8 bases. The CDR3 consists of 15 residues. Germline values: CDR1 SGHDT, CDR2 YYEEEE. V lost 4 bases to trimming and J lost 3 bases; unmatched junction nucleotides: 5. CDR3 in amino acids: CASSGNRGYTGELFF. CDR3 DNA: TGTGCCAGCAGCGGAAACAGGGGGTACACCGGGGAGCTGTTTTTT.

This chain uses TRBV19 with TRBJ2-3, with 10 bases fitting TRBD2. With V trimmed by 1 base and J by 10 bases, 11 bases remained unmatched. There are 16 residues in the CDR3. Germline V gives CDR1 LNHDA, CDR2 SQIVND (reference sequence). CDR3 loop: CASSIVPSGGHSAQYF. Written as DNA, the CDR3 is TGTGCCAGTAGTATAGTTCCTAGCGGGGGTCACAGTGCGCAGTATTTT.

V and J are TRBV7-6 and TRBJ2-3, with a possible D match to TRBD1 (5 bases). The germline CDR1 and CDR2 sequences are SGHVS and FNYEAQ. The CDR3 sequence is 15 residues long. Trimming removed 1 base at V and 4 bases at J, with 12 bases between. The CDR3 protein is CASSLGFQGSDTQYF. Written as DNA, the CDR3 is TGTGCCAGCAGCTTAGGGTTCCAGGGATCAGATACGCAGTATTTT.

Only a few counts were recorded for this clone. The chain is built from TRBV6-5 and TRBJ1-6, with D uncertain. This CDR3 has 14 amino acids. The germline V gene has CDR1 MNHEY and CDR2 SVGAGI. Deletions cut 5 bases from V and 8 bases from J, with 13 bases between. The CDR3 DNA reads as TGTGCCAGCAGTCCGATAACAGAAGATTCACCCCTCCACTTT. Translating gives CASSPITEDSPLHF.

DNA for the CDR3: TGTGCCAGCACCCCGGTGGCCGGGGAGCTGTTTTTT. Translated, it gives CASTPVAGELFF. This chain links TRBV9 with TRBJ2-2; D remains unclear. This CDR3 is 12 amino acids long. Trimming shortened V by 6 bases and J by 6 bases, and 9 bases separated the two germline ends. CDR1 and CDR2 (germline): SGDLS, YYNGEE.

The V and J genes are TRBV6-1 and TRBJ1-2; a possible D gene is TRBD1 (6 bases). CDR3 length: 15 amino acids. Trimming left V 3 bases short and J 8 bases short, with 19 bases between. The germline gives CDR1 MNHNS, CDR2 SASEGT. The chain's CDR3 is CASSDRGAWSRGYTF. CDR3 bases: TGTGCCAGCAGTGACCGGGGGGCTTGGTCTAGGGGCTACACCTTC.

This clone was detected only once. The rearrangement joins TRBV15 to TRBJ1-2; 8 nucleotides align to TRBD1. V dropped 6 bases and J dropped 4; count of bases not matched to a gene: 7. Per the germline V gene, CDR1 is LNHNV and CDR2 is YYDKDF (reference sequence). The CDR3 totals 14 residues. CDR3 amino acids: CATSRTGPVYGYTF. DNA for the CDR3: TGTGCCACCAGTCGGACAGGGCCTGTCTATGGCTACACCTTC.

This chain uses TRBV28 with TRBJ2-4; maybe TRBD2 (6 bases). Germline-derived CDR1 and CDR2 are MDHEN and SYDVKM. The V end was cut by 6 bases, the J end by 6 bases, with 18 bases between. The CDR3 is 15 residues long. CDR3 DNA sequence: TGTGCCAGCAGCCTACAATCTAAGGGAGGAAACATTCAGTACTTC. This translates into CASSLQSKGGNIQYF.

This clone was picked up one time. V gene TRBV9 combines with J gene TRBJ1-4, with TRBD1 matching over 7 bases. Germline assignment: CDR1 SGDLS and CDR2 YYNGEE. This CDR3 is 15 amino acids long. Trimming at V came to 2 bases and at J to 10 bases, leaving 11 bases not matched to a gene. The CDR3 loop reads CASSVQGTVGGKLFF. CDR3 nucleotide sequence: TGTGCCAGCAGCGTCCAAGGGACAGTTGGCGGAAAACTGTTTTTT.

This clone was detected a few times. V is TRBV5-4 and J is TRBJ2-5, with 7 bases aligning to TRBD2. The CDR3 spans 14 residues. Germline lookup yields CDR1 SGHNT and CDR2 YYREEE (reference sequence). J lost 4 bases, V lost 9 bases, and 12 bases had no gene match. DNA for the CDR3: TGTGCCACGAACCGAGCGGGACGGGGAGAGACCCAGTACTTC. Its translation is CATNRAGRGETQYF.

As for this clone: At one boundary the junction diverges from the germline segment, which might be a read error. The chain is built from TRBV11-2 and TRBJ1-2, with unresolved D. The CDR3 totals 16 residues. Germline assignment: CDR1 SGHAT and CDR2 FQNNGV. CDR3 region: CASSLEIPTDNCGYTF. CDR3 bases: TGTGCCAGCAGCTTAGAGATCCCCACAGATAACTGTGGCTACACCTTC.

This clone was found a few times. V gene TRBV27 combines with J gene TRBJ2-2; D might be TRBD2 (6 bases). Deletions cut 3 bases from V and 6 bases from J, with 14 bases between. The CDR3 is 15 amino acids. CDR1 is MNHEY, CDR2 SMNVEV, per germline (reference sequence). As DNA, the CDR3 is TGTGCCAGCAGTTTTAGGCTAGCGTCGGCCGGGGAGCTGTTTTTT. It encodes CASSFRLASAGELFF.

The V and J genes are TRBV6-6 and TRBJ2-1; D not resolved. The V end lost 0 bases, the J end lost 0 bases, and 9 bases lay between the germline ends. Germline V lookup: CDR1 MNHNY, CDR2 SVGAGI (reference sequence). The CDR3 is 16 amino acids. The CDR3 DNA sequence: TGTGCCAGCAGTTACTCGGGCCTAAGCTCCTACAATGAGCAGTTCTTC. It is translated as CASSYSGLSSYNEQFF.

The CDR3 DNA sequence: TGTGCCAGCAGTTCCCCGACAGGGGGACTCTATGGCTACACCTTC. Protein product: CASSSPTGGLYGYTF. The chain couples TRBV6-5 to TRBJ1-2, with 9 bases fitting TRBD1. This CDR3 is 15 amino acids long. Germline CDR1 and CDR2: MNHEY and SVGAGI. The ends lost 4 bases at V and 4 bases at J; junction bases unmatched: 7.